These 10 T cell receptor beta chains were sequenced from one sample in a study of blood T cell repertoires in COVID-19. The repertoire was sequenced with immunoSEQ multiplex PCR; TCRdb's copy has only in-frame clones and lacks some. Here the sample spans around 300,000 clones, 70% to 90% being singletons. Sample: PBMCs or T cells enriched from blood (not recorded which). The source of these receptors is a woman aged 25 to 39 who had recovered from COVID-19.

The chain recombines TRBV11-2 with TRBJ2-5, with 7 bases matching TRBD2. Looked up from germline, CDR1 is SGHAT and CDR2 is FQNNGV. This CDR3 region has 17 residues. V was pared by 5 bases and J by 2 bases, with 14 bases of the junction left unmatched. The CDR3 is CASSPPRLGGGQETQYF. The CDR3 DNA reads TGTGCCAGCAGCCCCCCGCGATTGGGGGGGGGACAAGAGACCCAGTACTTC.

Concerning this clone: The junction departs from the called germline gene at one end, perhaps through a read error. The chain links TRBV7-6 to TRBJ1-1; TRBD1 aligns across 8 bases. This CDR3 spans 13 amino acids. The germline CDR1 and CDR2 sequences are SGHVS and FNYEAQ. The CDR3 sequence: CASRAAGGSNTEF. CDR3 in DNA: TGTGCCAGCAGGGCCGCAGGGGGCTCCAACACTGAATTT.

The chain employs TRBV13 and TRBJ1-2, with D possibly being TRBD1 (5 bases). Germline V gene data show CDR1 as PRHDT and CDR2 as FYEKMQ (reference sequence). The CDR3 sequence is 16 residues long. The V end lost 5 bases, the J end lost 8 bases, and 24 bases lay between the germline ends. CDR3 nucleotide sequence: TGTGCCAGCAGCCTCTTTGAGACAGTCTCGGCAGGAGGCTACACCTTC. Its translation: CASSLFETVSAGGYTF.

The CDR3 sequence: CASSARTGIHSSGANVLTF. CDR3 bases: TGTGCCAGCAGCGCGCGGACAGGGATTCATTCGTCTGGGGCCAACGTCCTGACTTTC. The chain combines TRBV9 with TRBJ2-6; 8 bases line up with TRBD1. The CDR3 runs 19 residues. CDR1 is SGDLS, CDR2 YYNGEE, per germline. The V gene end was trimmed by 3 bases and the J gene end by 1 base; junction bases not matched to a gene: 12.

J is TRBJ2-7 and V is TRBV30; 8 nucleotides match TRBD1. There are 13 residues in the CDR3. Trimming at V came to 2 bases and at J to 3 bases, leaving 3 bases not matched to a gene. The germline gives CDR1 GTSNPN, CDR2 SVGIG (reference sequence). This CDR3 is CAWSPDRDYEQYF. In DNA form, the CDR3 reads TGTGCCTGGAGTCCGGACAGGGACTACGAGCAGTACTTC.

V is TRBV10-1 and J is TRBJ1-1; unclear D gene. Germline V gene lookup returns CDR1 WNHNN and CDR2 SYGVQD (reference sequence). This CDR3 region has 12 residues. The CDR3: CATSRIGTEAFF. The CDR3 DNA reads as TGCGCGACTTCCCGGATTGGCACTGAAGCTTTCTTT.

In nucleotides, the CDR3 is TGTGCCAGCAGTGGGCTAGTTGACGCTGAGCAGTTCTTC. As protein: CASSGLVDAEQFF. This chain joins TRBV2 and TRBJ2-1; D gene unclear. CDR3 length: 13 residues. The germline V and J ends were trimmed by 4 bases and 9 bases, with 13 bases remaining between them. CDR1 is SNHLY, CDR2 FYNNEI, per germline.

This sequence joins TRBV27 and TRBJ2-1; 12 bases are shared with TRBD2. V shed 5 bases, J shed 6 bases, and the junction held 8 bases outside the gene matches. The CDR3 consists of 16 residues. Germline V gene lookup returns CDR1 MNHEY and CDR2 SMNVEV (reference sequence). The CDR3: CASSPLAGGPVNEQFF. The DNA of the CDR3 is TGTGCCAGCAGTCCTCTAGCGGGGGGGCCCGTCAATGAGCAGTTCTTC.

This chain connects TRBV3-1 (or the pseudogene TRBV3-2) to TRBJ2-5; 15 bases align to TRBD2. The CDR3 is made up of 18 amino acids. Per the germline V gene, CDR1 is LGHDT and CDR2 is YNNKEL (reference sequence). Trimming removed 4 bases from V and 1 base from J; junction bases left unmatched: 7. The CDR3 spells CASSRTPGLAGGQETQYF. For the CDR3, the DNA is TGTGCCAGCAGCCGCACCCCGGGACTAGCGGGGGGCCAAGAGACCCAGTACTTC.

The chain joins TRBV6-6 to TRBJ1-2; TRBD1 agrees at 8 bases. The CDR3 runs 15 residues. Unmatched junction bases numbered 13, after V lost 5 bases and J lost 8 bases. CDR1 and CDR2 (germline): MNHNY, SVGAGI (reference sequence). The CDR3 spells CASSSRDRGSDGYTF. The CDR3 coding sequence is TGTGCCAGCAGTAGTCGCGACAGGGGAAGTGACGGCTACACCTTC.